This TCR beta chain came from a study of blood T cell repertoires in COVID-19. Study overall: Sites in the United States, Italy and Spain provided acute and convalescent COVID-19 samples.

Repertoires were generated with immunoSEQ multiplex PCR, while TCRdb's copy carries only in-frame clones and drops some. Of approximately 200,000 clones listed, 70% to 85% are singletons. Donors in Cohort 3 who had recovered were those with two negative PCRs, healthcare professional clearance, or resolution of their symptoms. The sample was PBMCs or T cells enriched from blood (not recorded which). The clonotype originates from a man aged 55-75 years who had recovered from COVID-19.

In DNA, the CDR3 is TGCGCCAGCAGCTTGGACCAGTCGTCGTATGGCTACACCTTC. Protein product: CASSLDQSSYGYTF. This chain uses TRBV5-1 with TRBJ1-2, with D unresolved. The length of the CDR3 is 14 residues. CDR1 and CDR2 from the germline V gene are SGHRS and YFSETQ. The V end lost 0 bases, the J end lost 5 bases, and 11 bases lay between the germline ends.